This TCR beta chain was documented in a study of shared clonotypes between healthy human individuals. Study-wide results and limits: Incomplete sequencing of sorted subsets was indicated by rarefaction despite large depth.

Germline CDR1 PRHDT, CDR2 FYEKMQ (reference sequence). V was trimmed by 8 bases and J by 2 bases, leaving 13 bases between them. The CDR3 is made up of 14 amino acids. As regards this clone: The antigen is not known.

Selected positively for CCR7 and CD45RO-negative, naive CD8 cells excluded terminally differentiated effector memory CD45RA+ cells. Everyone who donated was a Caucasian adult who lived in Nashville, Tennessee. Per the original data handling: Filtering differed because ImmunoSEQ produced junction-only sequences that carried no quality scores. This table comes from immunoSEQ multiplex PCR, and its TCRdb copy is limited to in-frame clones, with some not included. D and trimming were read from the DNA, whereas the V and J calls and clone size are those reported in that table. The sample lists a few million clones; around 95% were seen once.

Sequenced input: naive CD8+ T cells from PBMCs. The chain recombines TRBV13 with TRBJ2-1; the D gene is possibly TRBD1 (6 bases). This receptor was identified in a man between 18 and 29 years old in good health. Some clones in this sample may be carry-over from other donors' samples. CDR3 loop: CASRGRGAYNEQFF. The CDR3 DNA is TGTGCCAGCCGGGGCAGGGGTGCCTACAATGAGCAGTTCTTC.